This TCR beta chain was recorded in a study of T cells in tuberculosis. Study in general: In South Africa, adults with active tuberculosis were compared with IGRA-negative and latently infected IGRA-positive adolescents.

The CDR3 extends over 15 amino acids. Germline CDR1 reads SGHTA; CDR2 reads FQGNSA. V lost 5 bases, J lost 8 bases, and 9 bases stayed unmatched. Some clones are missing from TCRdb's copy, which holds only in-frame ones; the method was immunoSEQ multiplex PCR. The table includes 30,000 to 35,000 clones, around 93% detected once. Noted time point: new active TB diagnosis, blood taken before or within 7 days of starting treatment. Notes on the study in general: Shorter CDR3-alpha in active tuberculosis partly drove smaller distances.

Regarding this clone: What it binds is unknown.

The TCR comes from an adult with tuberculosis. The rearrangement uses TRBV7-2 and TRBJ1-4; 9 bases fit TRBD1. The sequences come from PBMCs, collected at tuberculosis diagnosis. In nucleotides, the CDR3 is TGTGCCAGCAGCCCGCCGGGACAGGGTCGGGAAAAACTGTTTTTT. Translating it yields CASSPPGQGREKLFF.